This paragraph reports one TCR beta chain. The CDR3 totals 16 residues. Germline loops: CDR1 SGHRS, CDR2 YFSETQ. V was shortened by 0 bases and J by 5 bases, with 12 bases between the two germline ends. Per the study methods: Researchers report that nucleated cell counts were estimated from reference gene primer amplification. The repertoire was sequenced with immunoSEQ multiplex PCR; TCRdb's copy has only in-frame clones and lacks some. The DNA was the basis for D and trimming; V, J and clone size are from that table. The table includes a few hundred thousand clones, 80% to 90% detected once. This specimen belongs to a study of blood T cell repertoires in COVID-19. Study in general: Sources were T cells, B-cell-depleted T cells, or PBMCs; the material itself was cDNA or gDNA.

Participant age was about 18 to 89 years, and participants resided in 24 US areas. What was sequenced was PBMCs or T cells enriched from blood (not recorded which). The receptor was isolated from a young man who had recovered from COVID-19. The chain couples TRBV5-1 to TRBJ1-6; weak D call: TRBD1 (5 bases). Written as DNA, the CDR3 is TGCGCCAGCAGCTTGGAGGGGACTGGGGATAATTCACCCCTCCACTTT. This translates into CASSLEGTGDNSPLHF.